This passage covers 2 T cell receptor beta chains from one sample sequenced in a study of Ad26.COV2.S vaccination and SARS-CoV-2 variants. Measured with immunoSEQ multiplex PCR; TCRdb has only the in-frame clones, and not every one. The table lists under 550,000 clones, around 90% of them singletons. Treatment meaning: around 19 received Ad26.COV2.S at low or high dose, single or two shots; about 5 received placebo; per-sample allocation not given. The study sampled participants on day 63 after the first vaccine or placebo injection. The source material was peripheral blood, sampled in a trial of Ad26.COV2.S vaccine versus placebo. These receptors all come from a person between 18 and 65 years old who received the Ad26.COV2.S COVID-19 vaccine or a placebo.

V gene TRBV6-2 or TRBV6-3 combines with J gene TRBJ1-2; 10 positions match TRBD1. CDR1 is MNHEY, CDR2 SVGEGT, per germline. CDR3 length: 15 residues. V was pared by 4 bases and J by 3 bases, with 5 bases of the junction left unmatched. CDR3 nucleotide sequence: TGTGCCAGCAGTTTTTCGACAGGGGGCTACTATGGCTACACCTTC. Translating gives CASSFSTGGYYGYTF.

The chain couples TRBV11-2 to TRBJ2-1, with 7 nucleotides matching TRBD2. V shed 1 base and J 8 bases; nucleotides not matched to a gene: 11. Germline loops: CDR1 SGHAT, CDR2 FQNNGV. This CDR3 comprises 16 residues. The CDR3 region is CASSLGGGLDSHEQFF. CDR3 sequence (DNA): TGTGCCAGCAGCTTAGGTGGTGGACTAGATAGTCATGAGCAGTTCTTC.